This T cell receptor (beta chain) was documented in a study of blood T cell repertoires in COVID-19 (dated by TCRdb to the early 2020s). In the study overall: Samples covering the acute and convalescent phases of COVID-19 were provided by collaborators in the United States, Italy and Spain. The prospective study material was composed of cDNA or gDNA derived from T cells, B-cell-depleted T cells, or PBMCs. Deeply sampled blood TCRbeta repertoires from subjects exposed to, actively infected with, or recovered from COVID-19 were included in the dataset. A freely available public database, intended as a resource for researchers studying the immune response to SARS-CoV-2, is where the repertoires were released. The samples were drawn from two sources: the first 160 participants of the ongoing ImmuneRACE study, and 1,000 to 1,500 subjects contributed by 6 global collaborators. A de-identified subject ID, COVID-19 status, age in years and sex were almost always included in the sample metadata. Where HLA class I and class II types were available, the types were taken from metadata supplied by the sample provider, not from assay-based typing.

Trimming leaves V shorter by 4 bases and J shorter by 4 bases, with the junction holding 8 bases beyond the gene matches. Inclusive of the bounding cysteine and phenylalanine, the CDR3 is 15 residues long. The sequence is cut down to CDR3 DNA, 45 bases in frame from base 1. CDR1 and CDR2 are drawn from the germline V gene: MDHEN, SYDVKM. One collaborating source in Seattle enrolled patients while the patients were actively infected and followed the patients over time throughout the course of disease. Whole blood was collected in K2EDTA tubes by collaborating institutions according to the institutions' own protocols. Collaborator samples were shipped for TCRbeta analysis as frozen whole blood, isolated PBMCs, or DNA extracted from either sample type. On this clone: Its antigen is currently not known. Qualities for individual bases were not recorded, and no much larger clone is one base off.

The immunoSEQ Assay, a bias-controlled multiplex PCR, was used to amplify TCRbeta CDR3 regions from genomic DNA. The study's processing was this. The number of nucleated cells in each sample was estimated from the amplification of reference gene primers within the assay. Sequence reads were collapsed and filtered to measure the absolute abundance of every unique TCRbeta CDR3 rearrangement. For each sample, productive Simpson clonality was calculated as the square root of Simpson's diversity index over productive rearrangements. In TCRdb, the immuneACCESS table is reduced to in-frame sequences with V and J assigned. These tables do not hold every clone; where another copy was compared, an unresolved V gene accounts for under half, and the others remain unexplained. The V and J calls and clone size were taken over from that table, and D and trimming were inferred from the DNA. This sample holds some 38,000 clones; around 74% were observed only once. The ten largest clones represent roughly a tenth of the sample.

The study at large found these results: The quantity of clinical and demographic metadata differed by source and by participant and was supplied without curation.

Sequencing used peripheral blood. The chain couples TRBV28 to TRBJ2-3, with TRBD2 matching 7 junction bases. The sequence derives from a man between 65 and 80 years old with COVID-19, enrolled during active disease. Read as DNA, the sequence is TGTGCCAGCAGTTCAGCGGGTGGGAGGGCAGATACGCAGTATTTT. Translated, it reads CASSSAGGRADTQYF.